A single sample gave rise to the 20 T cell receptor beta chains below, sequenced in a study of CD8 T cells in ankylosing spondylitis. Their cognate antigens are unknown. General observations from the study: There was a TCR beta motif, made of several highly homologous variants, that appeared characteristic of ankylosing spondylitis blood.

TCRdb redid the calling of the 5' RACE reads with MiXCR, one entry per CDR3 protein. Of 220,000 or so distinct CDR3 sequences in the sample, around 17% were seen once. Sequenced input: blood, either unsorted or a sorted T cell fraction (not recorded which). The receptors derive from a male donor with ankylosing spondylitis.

Here the CDR3 DNA reads TGTGCCAGCAGTTACCCGGACTATTACAATGAGCAGTTCTTC. Its translation is CASSYPDYYNEQFF. This chain joins TRBV6-2 or TRBV6-3 and TRBJ2-1, with a possible D match to TRBD2 (6 bases). Between the trimmed V and J ends, which lost 2 bases and 4 bases, there was a span of 9 bases. Germline V CDR1 and CDR2: MNHEY, SVGEGT. The length of the CDR3 is 14 residues.

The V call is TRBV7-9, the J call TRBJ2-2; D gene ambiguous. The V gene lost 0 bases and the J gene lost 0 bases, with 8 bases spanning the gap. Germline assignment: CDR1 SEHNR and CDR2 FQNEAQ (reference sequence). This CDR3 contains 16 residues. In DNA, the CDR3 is TGTGCCAGCAGCTTAGCGGATACTGCGAACACCGGGGAGCTGTTTTTT. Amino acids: CASSLADTANTGELFF.

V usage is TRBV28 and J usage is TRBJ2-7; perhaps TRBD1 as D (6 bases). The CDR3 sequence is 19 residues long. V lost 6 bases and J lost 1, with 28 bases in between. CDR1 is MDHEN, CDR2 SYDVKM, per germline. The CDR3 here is CASSTPHPRQDGGSYEQYF. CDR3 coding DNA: TGTGCCAGCAGCACGCCTCACCCTCGACAGGATGGGGGTTCCTACGAGCAGTACTTC.

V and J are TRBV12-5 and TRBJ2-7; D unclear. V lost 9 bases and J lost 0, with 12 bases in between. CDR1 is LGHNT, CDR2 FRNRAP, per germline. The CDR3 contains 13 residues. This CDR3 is CASRPPGSYEQYF. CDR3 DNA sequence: TGTGCTAGCCGACCCCCGGGCTCCTACGAGCAGTACTTC.

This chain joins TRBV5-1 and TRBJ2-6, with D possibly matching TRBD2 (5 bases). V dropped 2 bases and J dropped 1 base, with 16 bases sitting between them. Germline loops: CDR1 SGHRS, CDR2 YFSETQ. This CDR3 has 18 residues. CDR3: CASSLWAREASGANVLTF. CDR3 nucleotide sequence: TGCGCCAGCAGCTTATGGGCTCGGGAAGCTTCTGGGGCCAACGTCCTGACTTTC.

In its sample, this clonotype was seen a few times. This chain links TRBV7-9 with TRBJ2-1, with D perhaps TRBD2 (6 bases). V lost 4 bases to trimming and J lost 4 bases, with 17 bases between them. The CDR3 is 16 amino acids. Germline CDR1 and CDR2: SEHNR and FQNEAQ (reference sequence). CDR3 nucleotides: TGTGCCAGCAGCTCAATCTTGGTAGCGGTTTACAATGAGCAGTTCTTC. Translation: CASSSILVAVYNEQFF.

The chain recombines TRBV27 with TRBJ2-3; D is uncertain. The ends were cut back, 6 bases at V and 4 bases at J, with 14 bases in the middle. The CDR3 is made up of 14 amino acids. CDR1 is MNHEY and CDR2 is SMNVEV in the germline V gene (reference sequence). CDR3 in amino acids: CASSPRLGPDTQYF. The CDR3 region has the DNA TGTGCCAGCAGCCCTCGCCTCGGGCCAGATACGCAGTATTTT.

CDR3 sequence (DNA): TGCAGTGCTAGATCCACGGGTAACTTAGACTACAGCACAGATACGCAGTATTTT. This encodes CSARSTGNLDYSTDTQYF. This chain links TRBV20-1 with TRBJ2-3, with D possibly matching TRBD2 (5 bases). Germline assignment: CDR1 DFQATT and CDR2 SNEGSKA (reference sequence). The CDR3 contains 18 residues. V lost 2 bases and J lost 0, with 21 bases in between.

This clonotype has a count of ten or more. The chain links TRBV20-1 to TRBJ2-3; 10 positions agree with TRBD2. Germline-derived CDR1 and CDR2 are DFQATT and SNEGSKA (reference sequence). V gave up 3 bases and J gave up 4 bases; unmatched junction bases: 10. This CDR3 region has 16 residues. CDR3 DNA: TGCAGTGCTAGCCAGCTAGCGGGAGCTTTTCCAGATACGCAGTATTTT. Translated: CSASQLAGAFPDTQYF.

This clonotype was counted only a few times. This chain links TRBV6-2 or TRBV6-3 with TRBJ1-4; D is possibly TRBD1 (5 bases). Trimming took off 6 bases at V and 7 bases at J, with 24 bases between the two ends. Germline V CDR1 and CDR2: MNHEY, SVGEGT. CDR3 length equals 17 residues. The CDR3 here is CASSLVGTASESEKLFF. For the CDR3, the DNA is TGTGCCAGCAGCCTTGTTGGGACGGCCTCGGAATCTGAAAAACTGTTTTTT.

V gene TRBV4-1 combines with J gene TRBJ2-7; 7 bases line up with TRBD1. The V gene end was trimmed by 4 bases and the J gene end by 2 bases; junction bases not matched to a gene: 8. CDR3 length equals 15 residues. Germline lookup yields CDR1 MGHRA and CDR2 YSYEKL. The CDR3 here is CASSLHRDSTYEQYF. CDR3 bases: TGCGCCAGCAGCCTCCACCGGGACAGTACCTACGAGCAGTACTTC.

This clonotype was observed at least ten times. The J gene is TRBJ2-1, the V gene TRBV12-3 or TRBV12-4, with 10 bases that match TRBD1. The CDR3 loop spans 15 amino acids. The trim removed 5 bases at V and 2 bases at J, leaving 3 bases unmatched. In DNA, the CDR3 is TGTGCCAGCAGTGCCGGGACAGGGGCCTACAATGAGCAGTTCTTC. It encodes CASSAGTGAYNEQFF.

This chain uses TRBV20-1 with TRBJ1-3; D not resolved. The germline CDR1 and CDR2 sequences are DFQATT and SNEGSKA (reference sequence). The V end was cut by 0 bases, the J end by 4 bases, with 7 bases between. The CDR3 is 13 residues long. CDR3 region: CSARDRLGNTIYF. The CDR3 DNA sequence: TGCAGTGCTAGAGATAGGCTAGGAAACACCATATATTTT.

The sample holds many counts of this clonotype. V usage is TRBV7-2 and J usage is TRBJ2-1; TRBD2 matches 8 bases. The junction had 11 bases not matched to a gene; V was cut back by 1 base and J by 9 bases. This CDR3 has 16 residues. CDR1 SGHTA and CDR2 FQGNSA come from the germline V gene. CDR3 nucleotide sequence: TGTGCCAGCAGCTTAGAACCGGGAGGGGTTTGGAGTGAGCAGTTCTTC. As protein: CASSLEPGGVWSEQFF.

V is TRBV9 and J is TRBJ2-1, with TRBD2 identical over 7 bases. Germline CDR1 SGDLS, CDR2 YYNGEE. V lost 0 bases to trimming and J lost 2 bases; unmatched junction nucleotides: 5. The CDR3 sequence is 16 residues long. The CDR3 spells CASSVEGGPPYNEQFF. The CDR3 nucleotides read TGTGCCAGCAGCGTAGAGGGAGGGCCCCCCTACAATGAGCAGTTCTTC.

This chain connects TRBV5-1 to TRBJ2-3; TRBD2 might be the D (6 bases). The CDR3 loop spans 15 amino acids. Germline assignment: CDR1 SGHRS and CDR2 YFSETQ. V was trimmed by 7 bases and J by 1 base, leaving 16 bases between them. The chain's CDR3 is CASVNGGSGTDTQYF. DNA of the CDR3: TGCGCCAGCGTCAACGGGGGTAGCGGCACAGATACGCAGTATTTT.

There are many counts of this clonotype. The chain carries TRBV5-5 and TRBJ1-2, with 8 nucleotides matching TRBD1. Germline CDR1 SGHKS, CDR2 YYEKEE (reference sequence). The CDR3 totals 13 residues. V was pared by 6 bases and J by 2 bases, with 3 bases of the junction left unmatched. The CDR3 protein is CASKTGANYGYTF. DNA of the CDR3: TGTGCCAGCAAGACAGGGGCAAACTATGGCTACACCTTC.

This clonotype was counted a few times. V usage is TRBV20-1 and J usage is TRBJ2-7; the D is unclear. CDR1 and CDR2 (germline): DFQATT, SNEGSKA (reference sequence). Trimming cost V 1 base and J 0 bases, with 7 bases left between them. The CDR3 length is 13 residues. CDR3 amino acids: CSARGRSSYEQYF. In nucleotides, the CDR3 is TGCAGTGCTAGAGGCCGTAGCTCCTACGAGCAGTACTTC.

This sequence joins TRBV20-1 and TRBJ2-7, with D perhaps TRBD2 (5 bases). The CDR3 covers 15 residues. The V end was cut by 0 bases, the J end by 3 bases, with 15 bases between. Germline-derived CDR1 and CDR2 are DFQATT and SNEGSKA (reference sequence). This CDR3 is CSARDLEVAHYEQYF. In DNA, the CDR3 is TGCAGTGCTAGAGATTTGGAGGTTGCCCACTACGAGCAGTACTTC.

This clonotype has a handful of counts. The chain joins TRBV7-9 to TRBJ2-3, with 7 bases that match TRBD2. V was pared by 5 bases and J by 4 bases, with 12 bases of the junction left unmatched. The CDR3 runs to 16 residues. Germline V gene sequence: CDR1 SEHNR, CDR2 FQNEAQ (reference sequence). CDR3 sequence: CASSISSGLDADTQYF. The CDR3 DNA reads TGTGCCAGCAGCATATCAAGCGGACTAGACGCAGATACGCAGTATTTT. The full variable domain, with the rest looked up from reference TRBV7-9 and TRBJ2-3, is DTGVSQNPRHKITKRGQNVTFRCDPISEHNRLYWYRQTLGQGPEFLTYFQNEAQLEKSRLLSDRFSAERPKGSFSTLEIQRTEQGDSAMYLCASSISSGLDADTQYFGPGTRLTVL.